This TCR beta chain stems from a study of blood T cell repertoires in COVID-19. Overall study context: Donors in the United States, Italy and Spain gave samples during acute or convalescent COVID-19. Sources were T cells, B-cell-depleted T cells, or PBMCs; the material itself was cDNA or gDNA.

The J segment lost 1 base and the V segment lost 4 bases, leaving 6 bases of the junction unmatched. The length of the CDR3 is 16 residues. The germline V gene encodes CDR1 SGHDT and CDR2 YYEEEE. In the study's own analysis: Counts of nucleated cells, estimated from reference gene primer amplification, were obtained. TCRdb's copy holds only in-frame clones and misses some; the assay was immunoSEQ multiplex PCR. V and J calls and clone size are given by that table; D and trimming were obtained from the DNA. The table has about 35,000 clones, 75% to 90% seen once. Sequencing was done on a sample of peripheral blood. The chain couples TRBV5-6 to TRBJ2-2; TRBD2 matches 8 bases. This sequence originates from a man in his 60s with active or convalescent COVID-19. CDR3 sequence reads: CASSLAGGLNTGELFF. For the CDR3, the DNA is TGTGCCAGCAGCCTCGCGGGGGGCCTGAACACCGGGGAGCTGTTTTTT.